This TCR beta chain was sequenced in a study of T cell repertoires in cytomegalovirus infection. Trimming took 4 bases from V and 8 from J; bases not matched to a gene: 8. Germline V gives CDR1 MNHEY, CDR2 SMNVEV (reference sequence). The length of the CDR3 is 14 residues. From the reads, TCRdb called clonotypes with MiXCR, one entry per CDR3 protein. The sample lists approximately 1,000,000 distinct CDR3 sequences, roughly a third seen once, with 13% in the top ten. Study observations and caveats: Cumulative public TCR beta family frequency identified CMV carriers with the relevant HLA. Clonotype analysis showed dominance of the ex vivo response by HLA-C-restricted CMV-specific TCR beta clonotypes.

In this sample, this clonotype turned up a few times. No antigen is known for it. This sample comprised cultured CD8+ T cells from PBMCs, obtained from culture after CMV antigen stimulation. The receptor's source is a human donor in good health (CMV status not recorded). Some clones in this sample may be carry-over from other donors' samples. The chain has TRBV27 and TRBJ2-1; TRBD2 matches at 7 bases. The DNA for the CDR3 is TGTGCCAGCAGTTCCAGCGGGGACCCGGATGAGCAGTTCTTC. Encoded protein: CASSSSGDPDEQFF.